What follows is one TCR beta chain and its context. The sample originates from a study of response to subunit inactivated influenza vaccine. TCRdb re-analysed the RT-PCR reads in MiXCR, keeping a single row per CDR3 protein. Of 560,000 or so distinct CDR3 sequences in the sample, 7.5% to 8.5% were seen once. The clonotype originates from a man between 50 and 69 years old who received an inactivated influenza vaccine. The specimen was PBMCs from blood, collected 23 months after vaccination.

The CDR3 protein is CASSLGLADEQYF. CDR3 sequence (DNA): TGTGCCAGCAGTTTGGGGCTAGCGGACGAGCAGTACTTC. V usage is TRBV27 and J usage is TRBJ2-7; 7 bases fit TRBD2. The V gene end was trimmed by 3 bases and the J gene end by 5 bases; junction bases not matched to a gene: 4. There are 13 residues in the CDR3. Germline V gene lookup returns CDR1 MNHEY and CDR2 SMNVEV (reference sequence).